This T cell receptor beta chain was observed in a study of cytotoxic CD8 clonotypes in ibrutinib-treated CLL. The wider study: Within the patient group, under 12 were relapsed/refractory and roughly 16 treatment-naive, and around 17 were IGHV unmutated. After a median of approximately 68 months, about 15 patients stayed remitted and some 12 progressed; responses had been partial in some 25 and complete in 2. Study outcomes and limitations: Upon ibrutinib response clonality rose, and upon progression it fell back toward baseline.

Profiled with immunoSEQ multiplex PCR; TCRdb holds only in-frame clones, not every one. The sample lists roughly 63,000 clones; roughly 50% were seen once. Turning to this clone: Its antigen remains unknown.

The CDR3 totals 15 residues. Trimming stripped 1 base from V and 4 bases from J, with 11 bases between. Germline loops: CDR1 SGHNT, CDR2 YENEEA. This clonotype originated in a human donor with chronic lymphocytic leukemia. The source was PBMCs, collected after 12 months of ibrutinib treatment. The V call is TRBV11-3, the J call TRBJ1-3, with D unresolved. The CDR3 region is CASSLARASGNTIYF. The CDR3 bases are TGTGCCAGCAGCTTAGCTCGGGCATCGGGAAACACCATATATTTT.